This TCR beta chain derives from a study of tumor-infiltrating lymphocytes in primary liver carcinoma. At the level of the study: Patients were men and women aged 30 to 69 years.

Only a few counts were recorded for this clonotype. The CDR3 end shows no conserved phenylalanine or tryptophan, and so a read error is likely. Synthesis of TCR beta cDNA was carried out from about 540 ng total RNA with a constant-region primer. Investigators got TCR beta libraries out of three nested multiplex PCR rounds, done with slightly modified ARM-PCR. The study ran its first two PCR rounds for roughly 11 cycles each, using TRBV1-TRBV30 forward primers and a C-beta reverse primer. TCRdb reprocessed the multiplex PCR reads via MiXCR and lists one record per CDR3 protein. The sample carries about 190,000 distinct CDR3 sequences, approximately 80% recorded once. The CDR3 loop spans 13 amino acids. Germline CDR1 MNHNS, CDR2 SASEGT. The V end lost 8 bases, the J end lost 3 bases, and 13 bases lay between the germline ends. Co-extracted RNA and DNA came from around 18-30 mg of unsorted bulk tissue. Patients were treatment-naive with chronic HBV infection.

The chain employs TRBV6-1 and TRBJ1-1; D unclear. Sequenced: tumor tissue from primary liver carcinoma. The source of this sequence is a man aged 40-49 years with primary liver carcinoma and hepatitis B virus infection. The CDR3 reads CASSRERDTEAFL. The CDR3 DNA sequence: TGTGCCAGCTCACGGGAGCGGGACACTGAAGCTTTCCTT.